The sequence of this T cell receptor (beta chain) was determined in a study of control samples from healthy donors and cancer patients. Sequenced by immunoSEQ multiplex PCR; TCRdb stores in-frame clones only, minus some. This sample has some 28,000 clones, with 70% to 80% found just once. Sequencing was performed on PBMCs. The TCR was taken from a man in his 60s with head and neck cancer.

The CDR3 region is CASSPWGALVYGYTF. CDR3 coding DNA: TGTGCCAGCAGTCCGTGGGGGGCCCTCGTCTATGGCTACACCTTC. The chain has TRBV27 and TRBJ1-2; D is perhaps TRBD1 (6 bases). V gave up 5 bases and J gave up 4 bases, with 17 bases separating them. Germline lookup yields CDR1 MNHEY and CDR2 SMNVEV (reference sequence). The CDR3 covers 15 residues.